Reported below is one T cell receptor (beta chain). This sample was taken from a study of blood T cell repertoires in COVID-19. Background on the study: The study drew acute and convalescent COVID-19 samples from the United States, Italy and Spain. T cells, B-cell-depleted T cells, or PBMCs provided the cDNA or gDNA that served as material.

Original methodology: Researchers report that nucleated cell counts were estimated from reference gene primer amplification. TCRdb's copy holds only in-frame clones and misses some; the assay was immunoSEQ multiplex PCR. For V, J and clone size, that table is used; D and trimming come from the DNA. The sample contains approximately 120,000 clones, 84% of which appear only once. The germline V gene encodes CDR1 SEHNR and CDR2 FQNEAQ (reference sequence). The CDR3 sequence is 13 residues long. Trimming pared 0 bases from V and 4 bases from J, leaving 7 bases between. V gene TRBV7-9 combines with J gene TRBJ2-7, with a possible D match to TRBD2 (6 bases). Sequenced material: peripheral blood. The receptor's source is a woman aged 45-65 years with acute or convalescent COVID-19. The CDR3 DNA sequence: TGTGCCAGCAGCTTAGCGGCGGGGTACGAGCAGTACTTC. Translated, it gives CASSLAAGYEQYF.